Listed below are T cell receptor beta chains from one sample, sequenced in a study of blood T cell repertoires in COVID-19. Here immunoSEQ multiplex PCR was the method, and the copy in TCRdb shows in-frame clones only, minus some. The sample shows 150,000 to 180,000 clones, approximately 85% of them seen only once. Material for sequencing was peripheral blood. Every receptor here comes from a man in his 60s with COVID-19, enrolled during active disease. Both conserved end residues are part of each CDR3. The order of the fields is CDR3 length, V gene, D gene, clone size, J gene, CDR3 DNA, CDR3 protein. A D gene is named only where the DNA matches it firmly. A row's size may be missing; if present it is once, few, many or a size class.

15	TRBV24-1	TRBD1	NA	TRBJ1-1	TGTGCCACCAGTGCGGGAGACAGGGAAAAAACTGAAGCTTTCTTT	CATSAGDREKTEAFF
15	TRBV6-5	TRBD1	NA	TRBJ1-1	TGTGCCAGCACCACAACAGGGGGCGCGTACACTGAAGCTTTCTTT	CASTTTGGAYTEAFF
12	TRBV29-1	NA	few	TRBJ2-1	TGCAGCGTTGATCGTGAGCTCGGTGAGCAGTTCTTC	CSVDRELGEQFF
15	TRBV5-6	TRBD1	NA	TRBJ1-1	TGTGCCAGCAGCCCCATACAGGGGGTGAACACTGAAGCTTTCTTT	CASSPIQGVNTEAFF
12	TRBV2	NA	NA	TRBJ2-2	TGTGCCAGCACTGGAGACCCTGGGGAGCTGTTTTTT	CASTGDPGELFF
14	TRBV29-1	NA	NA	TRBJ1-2	TGCAGCGTTGCACAGGTACAAGCTAACTATGGCTACACCTTC	CSVAQVQANYGYTF
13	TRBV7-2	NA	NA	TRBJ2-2	TGTGCCAGCAGCTCACAGGGTACCGGGGAGCTGTTTTTT	CASSSQGTGELFF
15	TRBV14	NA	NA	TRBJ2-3	TGTGCCAGCAGCCAAGAAAAGGGGCGTGCAGATACGCAGTATTTT	CASSQEKGRADTQYF
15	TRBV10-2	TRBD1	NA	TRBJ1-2	TGCGCCAGCAGTGAGTCGACTCGGACAGGCTATGGCTACACCTTC	CASSESTRTGYGYTF
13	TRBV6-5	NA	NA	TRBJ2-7	TGTGCCAGTCTAAACCCTAATCTTTACGAGCAGTACTTC	CASLNPNLYEQYF
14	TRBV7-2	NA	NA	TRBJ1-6	TGTGCCAGCAGCCACGACGGGAATAATTCACCCCTCCACTTT	CASSHDGNNSPLHF
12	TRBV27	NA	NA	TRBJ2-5	TGTGCCAGCAGTTTACTCGGGGAGACCCAGTACTTC	CASSLLGETQYF
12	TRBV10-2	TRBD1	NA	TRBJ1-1	TGCGCCAGCAGGTCGGGACAGACTGAAGCTTTCTTT	CASRSGQTEAFF
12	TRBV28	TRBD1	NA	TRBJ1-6	TGTGCAGCCGGGACAGACATTATCCCCCTCCACTTT	CAAGTDIIPLHF
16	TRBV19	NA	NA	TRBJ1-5	TGTGCCAGTAGCACGGCCGCTCCCGGAGGCAATCAGCCCCAGCATTTT	CASSTAAPGGNQPQHF
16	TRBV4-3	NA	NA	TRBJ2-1	TGCGCCAGCAGCCAGGTGGCACTAGCAGAATACAATGAGCAGTTCTTC	CASSQVALAEYNEQFF
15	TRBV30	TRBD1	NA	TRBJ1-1	TGTGCCTGGAGTCTGCCGGGACAGCCTCGAGCTGAAGCTTTCTTT	CAWSLPGQPRAEAFF
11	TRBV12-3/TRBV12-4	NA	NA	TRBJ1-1	TGTGCCAGCAGGTACAGGGCGGAAGCTTTCTTT	CASRYRAEAFF
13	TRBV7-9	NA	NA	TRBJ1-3	TGTGCCAGCAGGGAGGGGAGCGGAAACACCATATATTTT	CASREGSGNTIYF
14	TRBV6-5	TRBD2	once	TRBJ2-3	TGTGCCAGCACTCCGACTAGCGGCACAGATACGCAGTATTTT	CASTPTSGTDTQYF
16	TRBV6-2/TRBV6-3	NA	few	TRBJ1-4	TGTGCCAGCAGTCCAGGGGTCCTCGCAACTAATGAAAAACTGTTTTTT	CASSPGVLATNEKLFF
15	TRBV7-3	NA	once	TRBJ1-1	TGTGCCAGCAGCTTAGATTCGGTGACTAACACTGAAGCTTTCTTT	CASSLDSVTNTEAFF
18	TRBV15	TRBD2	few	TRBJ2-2	TGTGCCACCAGCAGACCACCCGGACTAGCGGGACGGACCGGGGAGCTGTTTTTT	CATSRPPGLAGRTGELFF
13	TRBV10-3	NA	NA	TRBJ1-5	TGTGCCATCAGTGTAGGAGTGGTAGAGCCCCAGCATTTT	CAISVGVVEPQHF
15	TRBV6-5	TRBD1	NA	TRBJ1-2	TGTGCCAGCAGTCCCGGACAGGGTACGAGCTATGGCTACACCTTC	CASSPGQGTSYGYTF
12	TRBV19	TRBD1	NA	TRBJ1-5	TGTGCCAGTAGTGACACAGGGGAGCCCCAGCATTTT	CASSDTGEPQHF
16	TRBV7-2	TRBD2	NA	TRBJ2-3	TGTGCCAGCAGTACCGGGACTAGCGGGGGGGCAGATACGCAGTATTTT	CASSTGTSGGADTQYF
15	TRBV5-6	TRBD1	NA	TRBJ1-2	TGTGCCAGCAGCTTGGTTGCCAGGGGGCAGGTTGGCTACACCTTC	CASSLVARGQVGYTF
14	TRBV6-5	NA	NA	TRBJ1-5	TGTGCCAGCAGGTCGACAGGTAGCAATCAGCCCCAGCATTTT	CASRSTGSNQPQHF
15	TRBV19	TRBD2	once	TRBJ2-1	TGTGCCAGTAGTAAAACCAGCGGGAGACTAAATGAGCAGTTCTTC	CASSKTSGRLNEQFF
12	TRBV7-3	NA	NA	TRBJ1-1	TGTGCCAGCAGCGAACAGGGTGGGAAAGCTTTCTTT	CASSEQGGKAFF
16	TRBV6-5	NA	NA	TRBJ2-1	TGTGCCAGCAGTTACTCGGGACTGAGCTCCTACAATGAGCAGTTCTTC	CASSYSGLSSYNEQFF
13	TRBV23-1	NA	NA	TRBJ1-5	TGCGCCAGCAGTCAATTCCCTAATCAGCCCCAGCATTTT	CASSQFPNQPQHF
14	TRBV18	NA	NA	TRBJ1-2	TGTGCCAGCTCAGCGTACACGGAAGGCGGTGGCTACACCTTC	CASSAYTEGGGYTF
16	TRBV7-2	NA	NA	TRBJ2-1	TGTGCCAGCAGCTTACTGGGCAGGGTTACTTACAATGAGCAGTTCTTC	CASSLLGRVTYNEQFF